This T cell receptor beta chain appears in the sequencing data of a study of identical twins. Notes on the study in general: Memory repertoires showed no such pattern, whereas abundant cord blood beta clonotypes carried fewer insertions.

The table lists this clonotype with many counts. Its specificity is unknown. TCRdb ran MiXCR on the 5' RACE reads and lists one entry per CDR3 protein. This table holds 600,000 to 800,000 distinct CDR3 sequences, less than 25% found once. After removal of 1 base from V and 4 bases from J, the junction contained 6 bases not matched to a gene. The CDR3 runs to 15 residues. Looked up from germline, CDR1 is SGHDT and CDR2 is YYEEEE. The sample was also linked to a second study, of T cells expressing NK-cell markers. From that study: Researchers got TCR beta repertoires out of sorted CD3+CD56+NKG2C+, CD3+CD56+NKG2C- and CD3+CD56-NKG2C+ T cells. With respect to HCMV, seven of the eight sequenced donors were seropositive, and one was seronegative. Expanded NKG2C+ T cell clones had unclear HCMV specificity.

The rearrangement joins TRBV5-6 to TRBJ2-7, with TRBD2 identical over 9 bases. The receptor was derived from a woman aged 18-29 years in good health. Sequences were obtained from PBMCs. CDR3 loop: CASSLRSGRMYEQYF. The CDR3 bases are TGTGCCAGCAGCTTGAGAAGCGGGAGGATGTACGAGCAGTACTTC.